This TCR beta chain emerged from a study of cytomegalovirus exposure and HLA in healthy donors. PCR used 60 Vbeta primers and 13 Jbeta primers. The protocol was immunoSEQ multiplex PCR, while the TCRdb copy is restricted to in-frame clones and leaves out a portion. The data hold approximately 150,000 clones, with roughly 77% observed a single time. On this clone: The target antigen is unknown.

Study-level results: The study listed roughly 160 cytomegalovirus-associated TCR beta chains.

The germline CDR1 and CDR2 sequences are LNHDA and SQIVND (reference sequence). V lost 7 bases and J lost 5, with 14 bases in between. The CDR3 length is 13 residues. This TCR was sampled from a woman aged 35 to 49 in good health and CMV-seropositive. Sequenced sample: PBMCs. The chain is built from TRBV19 and TRBJ1-2; possibly TRBD1 for D (5 bases). The CDR3 region has the DNA TGTGCCAGTAAAGAGGACAATTCGTATGGCTACACCTTC. Protein sequence: CASKEDNSYGYTF.